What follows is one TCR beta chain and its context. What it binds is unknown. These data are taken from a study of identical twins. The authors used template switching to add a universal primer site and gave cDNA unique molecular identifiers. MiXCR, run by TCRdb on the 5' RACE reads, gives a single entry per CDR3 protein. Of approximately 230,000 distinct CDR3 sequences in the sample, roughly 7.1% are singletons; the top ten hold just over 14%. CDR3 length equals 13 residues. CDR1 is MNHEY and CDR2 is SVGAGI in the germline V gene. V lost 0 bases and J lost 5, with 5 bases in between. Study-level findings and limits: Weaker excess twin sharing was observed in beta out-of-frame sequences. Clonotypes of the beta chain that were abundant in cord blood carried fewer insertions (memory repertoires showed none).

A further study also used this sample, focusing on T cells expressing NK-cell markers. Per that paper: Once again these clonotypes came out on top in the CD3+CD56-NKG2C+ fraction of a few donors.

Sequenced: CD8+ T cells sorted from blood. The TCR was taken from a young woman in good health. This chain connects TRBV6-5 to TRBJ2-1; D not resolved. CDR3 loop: CASSYSGDNEQFF. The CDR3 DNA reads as TGTGCCAGCAGTTACTCCGGTGACAATGAGCAGTTCTTC.